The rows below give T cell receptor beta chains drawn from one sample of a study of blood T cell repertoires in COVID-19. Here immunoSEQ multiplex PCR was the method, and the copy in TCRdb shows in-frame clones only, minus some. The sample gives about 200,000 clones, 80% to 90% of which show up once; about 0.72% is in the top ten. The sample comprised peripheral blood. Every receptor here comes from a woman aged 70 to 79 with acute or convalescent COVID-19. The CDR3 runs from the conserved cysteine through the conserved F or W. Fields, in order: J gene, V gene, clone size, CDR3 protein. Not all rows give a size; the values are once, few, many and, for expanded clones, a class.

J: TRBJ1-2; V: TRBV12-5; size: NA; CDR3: CASGLVGTGSGYTF
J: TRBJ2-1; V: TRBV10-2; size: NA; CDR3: CASSEVVAGVNEQFF
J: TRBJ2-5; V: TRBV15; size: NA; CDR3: CATSTGPSGGETQYF
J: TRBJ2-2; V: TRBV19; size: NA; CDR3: CASTPGRGRTGELFF
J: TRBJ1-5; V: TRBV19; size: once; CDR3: CASSSQGWESNQPQHF
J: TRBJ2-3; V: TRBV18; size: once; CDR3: CASSPPRVTDTQYF
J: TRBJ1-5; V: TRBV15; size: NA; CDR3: CATSRQQGNNQPQHF
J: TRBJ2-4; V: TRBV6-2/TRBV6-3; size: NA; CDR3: CASSYTAIERSGNIQYF
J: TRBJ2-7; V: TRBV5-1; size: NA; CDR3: CASSLRGQGSNEQYF
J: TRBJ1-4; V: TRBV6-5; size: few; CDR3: CASRPGFANEKLFF
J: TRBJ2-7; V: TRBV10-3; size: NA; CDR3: CAIRGGLVAEQYF
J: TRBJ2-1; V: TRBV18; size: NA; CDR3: CASSPQRQDNEQFF
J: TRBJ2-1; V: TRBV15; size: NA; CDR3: CATTGGVSSYNEQFF
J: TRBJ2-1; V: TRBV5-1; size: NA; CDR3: CASSLSTSGGALGYNEQFF
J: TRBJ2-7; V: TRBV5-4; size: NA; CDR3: CASSRGTGGFYEQYF
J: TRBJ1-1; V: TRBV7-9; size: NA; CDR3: CASSSGQLGPNTEAFF
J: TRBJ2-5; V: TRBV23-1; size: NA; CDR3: CASSQTPSPRTQQETQYF
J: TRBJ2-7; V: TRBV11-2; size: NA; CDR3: CASSIAPGATYEQYF
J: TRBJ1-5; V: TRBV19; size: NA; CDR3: CASIGGPPLNQPQHF
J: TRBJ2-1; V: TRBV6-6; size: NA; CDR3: CASKASGGAFLNEQFF
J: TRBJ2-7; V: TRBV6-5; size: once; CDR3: CASSYSRQGRSYEQYF
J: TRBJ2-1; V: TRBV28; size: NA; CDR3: CASSLVSRRGNEQFF
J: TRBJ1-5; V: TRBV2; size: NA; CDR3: CASTAGGFQPQHF
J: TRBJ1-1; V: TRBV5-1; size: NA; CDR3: CASRPDRGGAVTEAFF
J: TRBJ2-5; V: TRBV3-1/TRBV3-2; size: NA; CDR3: CASGLAGAETQYF
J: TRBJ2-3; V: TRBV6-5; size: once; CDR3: CASSYLGPTSTDTQYF
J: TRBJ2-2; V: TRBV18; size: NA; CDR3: CASSPGPNAGELFF
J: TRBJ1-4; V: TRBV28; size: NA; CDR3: CASSEAGPKGEKLFF
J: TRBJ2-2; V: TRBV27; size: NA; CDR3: CASSLFPDRGNTGELFF
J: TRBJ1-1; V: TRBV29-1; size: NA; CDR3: CSVGTGESAEAFF
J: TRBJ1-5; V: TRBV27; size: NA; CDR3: CASSLVTGVGIGNQPQHF
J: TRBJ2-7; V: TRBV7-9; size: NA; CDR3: CASSLGQYEQYF
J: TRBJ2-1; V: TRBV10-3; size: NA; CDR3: CAISVQGAPEQFF
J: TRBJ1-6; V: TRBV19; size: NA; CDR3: CASSAMVGGSPLHF